The clone carrying this T cell receptor beta chain was seen more than once but under ten times. With V trimmed by 6 bases and J by 3 bases, 10 bases remained unmatched. The CDR3 spans 15 residues. Germline CDR1 SNHLY, CDR2 FYNNEI. The data stem from a study of blood T cells in healthy people across ages. A second PCR of about 6 to 12 cycles used a sample-barcoded 5' primer and a J-beta primer mix. TCRdb processed the 5' RACE reads anew with MiXCR; each CDR3 protein has one entry. The sample lists some 700,000 distinct CDR3 sequences, 22% occurring once. The receptor was derived from a man between 65 and 80 years old in good health. This sequence joins TRBV2 and TRBJ2-7, with 8 bases identical to TRBD1. The material sequenced was blood. CDR3 in amino acids: CASRELDRVDYEQYF. DNA for the CDR3: TGTGCCAGCAGAGAGTTGGACAGGGTGGACTACGAGCAGTACTTC.